This T cell receptor beta chain was obtained from a study of OX40 agonist ivuxolimab in advanced cancers. Study as a whole: Six ivuxolimab dose levels, 0.01 to 10 mg/kg, were given intravenously every 2 weeks. The eligibility criteria allowed prior anti-PD-1, anti-PD-L1 or anti-CTLA-4 therapy, and about 40% had some. General study findings and limits: Some of the lowest clonal expansion was seen in partial responders at 0.1-3.0 mg/kg. Averaging showed that CD8+ T cells had more expanded clones than CD4+ did.

On this clone itself: Antigen specificity is unknown.

Profiled with immunoSEQ multiplex PCR; TCRdb holds only in-frame clones, not every one. The sample shows some 97,000 clones, 90% of them seen only once. Looked up from germline, CDR1 is SNHLY and CDR2 is FYNNEI. The V and J ends lost 6 bases and 4 bases, in that order; junction bases with no gene match: 6. The CDR3 contains 15 residues. This rearrangement joins TRBV2 to TRBJ2-1; TRBD2 matches 10 bases. The sequences come from CD4+ or CD8+ T cells sorted from blood, collected in a trial of the OX40 agonist ivuxolimab. The origin of this receptor is an adult with an advanced solid tumor such as melanoma, head and neck, liver or kidney cancer. CDR3 sequence reads: CASSAVAGGYNEQFF. Here the CDR3 DNA reads TGTGCCAGCAGCGCTGTAGCGGGAGGTTACAATGAGCAGTTCTTC. The full variable domain, completed using reference TRBV2 and TRBJ2-1, is EPEVTQTPSHQVTQMGQEVILRCVPISNHLYFYWYRQILGQKVEFLVSFYNNEISEKSEIFDDQFSVERPDGSNFTLKIRSTKLEDSAMYFCASSAVAGGYNEQFFGPGTRLTVL.